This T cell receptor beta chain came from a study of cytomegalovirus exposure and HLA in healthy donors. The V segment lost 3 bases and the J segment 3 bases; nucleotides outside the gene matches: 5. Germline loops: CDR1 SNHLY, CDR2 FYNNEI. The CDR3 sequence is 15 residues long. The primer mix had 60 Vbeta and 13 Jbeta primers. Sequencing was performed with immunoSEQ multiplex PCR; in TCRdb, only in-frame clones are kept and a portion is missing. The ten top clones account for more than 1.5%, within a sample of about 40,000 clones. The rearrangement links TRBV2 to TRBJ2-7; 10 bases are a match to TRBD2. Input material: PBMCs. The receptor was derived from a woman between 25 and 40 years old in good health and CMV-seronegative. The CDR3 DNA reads TGTGCCAGCAGTGATCGCGGACTAGCGGTCTACGAGCAGTACTTC. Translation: CASSDRGLAVYEQYF.